The 32 T cell receptor beta chains reported below all come from one sample, sequenced in a study of memory CD4+ T cells and cytomegalovirus serostatus (dated by TCRdb to about 2019). Libraries were constructed by the immunoSEQ multiplex PCR assay. As stored in TCRdb, this immuneACCESS dataset retains in-frame rearrangements with V and J assigned. A fraction of the clones does not appear; measured against another copy, unresolved V genes explain less than half of the discrepancy, and the remainder lacks a known reason. In all, the sample holds tens of thousands of clones, and approximately 83% of those were seen once. Roughly 0.54% of the sample rests with the top ten. Single viable CD3+CD4+CD8-CD45RO+ cells were sorted as memory CD4+ T cells on a FACSAria II. Sequencing input: memory CD4+ T cells from blood. The origin of the receptors is an adult in good health and CMV-seronegative.

A remark on this clone: The same CDR3 can be traced to other DNA sequences in this sample. The chain links TRBV7-9 to TRBJ2-1, with a possible D match to TRBD2 (6 bases). The CDR3 is 14 residues long. Per the germline V gene, CDR1 is SEHNR and CDR2 is FQNEAQ (reference sequence). The germline V and J ends were trimmed by 1 base and 5 bases, with 9 bases remaining between them. CDR3: CASSLGGTDNEQFF. Written as DNA, the CDR3 is TGTGCCAGCAGCTTAGGTGGGACTGACAATGAGCAGTTCTTC.

The chain couples TRBV7-7 to TRBJ2-3, with a tentative D call TRBD1 (5 bases). CDR3 length: 14 residues. The germline V gene has CDR1 SSHAT and CDR2 FNYEAQ (reference sequence). V was shortened by 4 bases and J by 6 bases, with 14 bases between the two germline ends. CDR3 in DNA: TGTGCCAGCAGCTCCAGTCAAGGGGCCGATACGCAGTATTTT. This sequence encodes CASSSSQGADTQYF.

The V and J genes are TRBV11-2 and TRBJ1-4; perhaps TRBD1 as D (6 bases). The CDR3 runs 16 residues. Deletions cut 1 base from V and 4 bases from J, with 13 bases between. CDR1 is SGHAT, CDR2 FQNNGV, per germline. The CDR3 reads CASSLGPGANNEKLFF. Written as DNA, the CDR3 is TGTGCCAGCAGCTTAGGGCCGGGGGCAAATAATGAAAAACTGTTTTTT.

The chain joins TRBV6-5 to TRBJ2-1; the D call may be TRBD1 or TRBD2 (6 bases each). V lost 2 bases to trimming and J lost 7 bases, with 12 bases between them. CDR3 length equals 14 residues. Germline V lookup: CDR1 MNHEY, CDR2 SVGAGI. Written as DNA, the CDR3 is TGTGCCAGCAGTTACGACAGGAGGGGGAATGAGCAGTTCTTC. It codes for CASSYDRRGNEQFF.

This chain links TRBV6-5 with TRBJ1-6, with a weak D call TRBD1 (5 bases). The CDR3 totals 15 residues. Trimming took 6 bases from V and 4 from J, leaving 13 bases between them. Germline CDR1 and CDR2: MNHEY and SVGAGI. CDR3 DNA sequence: TGTGCCAGCAGCCCTCCAGGGCTATATAATTCACCCCTCCACTTT. Its protein is CASSPPGLYNSPLHF.

This chain uses TRBV18 with TRBJ2-7, with D possibly called TRBD1 or TRBD2 (5 bases each). The V end was cut by 4 bases, the J end by 5 bases, with 24 bases between. From germline, CDR1 is KGHSH and CDR2 LQKENI. The CDR3 totals 17 residues. The CDR3 DNA reads as TGTGCCAGCTCACTAAATACTCCGGGACCAGTGGCCCACGAGCAGTACTTC. Amino acids: CASSLNTPGPVAHEQYF.

The chain links TRBV5-1 to TRBJ2-3; 10 positions match TRBD2. With V trimmed by 1 base and J by 10 bases, 6 bases remained unmatched. Germline V CDR1 and CDR2: SGHRS, YFSETQ. CDR3 size: 14 residues. The CDR3 DNA sequence: TGCGCCAGCAGCTTGTTCGGGACTAGCGATGCGCAGTATTTT. Its protein is CASSLFGTSDAQYF.

The genes are TRBV5-5 and TRBJ1-4, with D perhaps TRBD1 (6 bases). The CDR3 extends over 15 amino acids. Per the germline V gene, CDR1 is SGHKS and CDR2 is YYEKEE (reference sequence). Trimming took 6 bases from V and 2 from J, leaving 14 bases between them. The CDR3 here is CASNPAGDTNEKLFF. In DNA, the CDR3 is TGTGCCAGCAACCCGGCAGGGGACACTAATGAAAAACTGTTTTTT.

The chain joins TRBV30 to TRBJ2-5; no clear D gene. Germline CDR1 reads GTSNPN; CDR2 reads SVGIG (reference sequence). Trimming pared 3 bases from V and 4 bases from J, leaving 9 bases between. CDR3 length: 12 residues. The CDR3 DNA sequence: TGTGCCTGGAGCCACATTGGAGAGACCCAGTACTTC. It codes for CAWSHIGETQYF.

V and J are TRBV27 and TRBJ2-7, with 7 positions matching TRBD2. The trim removed 9 bases at V and 4 bases at J, leaving 9 bases unmatched. The CDR3 contains 13 residues. From germline, CDR1 is MNHEY and CDR2 SMNVEV (reference sequence). The CDR3 is CASFRPGGYEQYF. CDR3 nucleotide sequence: TGTGCCAGTTTCCGACCGGGAGGTTACGAGCAGTACTTC.

The chain is built from TRBV4-3 and TRBJ2-5, with 16 bases aligning to TRBD2. Germline trimming cut 0 bases from V and 0 bases from J; bases unmatched to any gene: 4. The CDR3 spans 19 residues. Germline V gene lookup returns CDR1 LGHNA and CDR2 YSLEER. CDR3 residues: CASSQDGTSGGANQETQYF. The CDR3 DNA sequence: TGCGCCAGCAGCCAAGATGGGACTAGCGGGGGGGCAAACCAAGAGACCCAGTACTTC.

CDR3 coding DNA: TGTGCCAGCACCAGGACAGGGGGATCTGAAGCTTTCTTT. Translating it yields CASTRTGGSEAFF. J is TRBJ1-1 and V is TRBV2, with 10 bases that match TRBD1. CDR1 is SNHLY, CDR2 FYNNEI, per germline. The CDR3 loop spans 13 amino acids. J was trimmed by 6 bases and V by 7 bases; bases with no gene match: 5.

This chain links TRBV6-6 with TRBJ1-1; D is uncertain. Trimming stripped 4 bases from V and 0 bases from J, with 6 bases between. This CDR3 spans 13 amino acids. Germline values: CDR1 MNHNY, CDR2 SVGAGI (reference sequence). CDR3 residues: CASSSRLNTEAFF. The CDR3 nucleotides are TGTGCCAGCAGTTCCAGGTTGAACACTGAAGCTTTCTTT.

The rearrangement uses TRBV7-2 and TRBJ1-1; the D is unclear. The ends were cut back, 1 base at V and 0 bases at J, with 12 bases in the middle. In germline, CDR1 is SGHTA, CDR2 FQGNSA. The CDR3 extends over 16 amino acids. The CDR3 sequence is CASSLVGFGVNTEAFF. Here the CDR3 DNA reads TGTGCCAGCAGCTTAGTTGGTTTTGGGGTGAACACTGAAGCTTTCTTT.

The CDR3 sequence is CASSYSARSNTEAFF. The CDR3 DNA sequence: TGTGCCAGCAGTTACTCGGCCAGGTCGAACACTGAAGCTTTCTTT. The rearrangement uses TRBV6-5 and TRBJ1-1; no clear D. There are 15 residues in the CDR3. V was trimmed by 0 bases and J by 1 base, leaving 9 bases between them. Germline assignment: CDR1 MNHEY and CDR2 SVGAGI.

The rearrangement uses TRBV19 and TRBJ1-3, with D possibly matching TRBD1 (5 bases). CDR3 length equals 17 residues. The V gene's germline CDR1 is LNHDA and CDR2 SQIVND (reference sequence). V lost 5 bases and J 0 bases, leaving 17 bases between the germline ends. The CDR3 DNA follows: TGTGCCAGTAGTTTTGGGGGGTTGACCGGCTCTGGAAACACCATATATTTT. Amino acids: CASSFGGLTGSGNTIYF.

This clone was found once. V and J are TRBV4-3 and TRBJ1-2; TRBD1 is a possible D gene (5 bases). V was trimmed by 4 bases and J by 2 bases, leaving 14 bases between them. Germline CDR1 reads LGHNA; CDR2 reads YSLEER. The CDR3 runs to 15 residues. The CDR3 sequence: CASSPSGLTNYGYTF. The CDR3 DNA sequence: TGCGCCAGCAGCCCCTCGGGACTGACCAACTATGGCTACACCTTC.

The V and J genes are TRBV4-2 and TRBJ2-7, with TRBD2 as a possible D gene (7 bases). Trimming took off 1 base at V and 2 bases at J, with 9 bases between the two ends. Germline V gene data show CDR1 as LGHNA and CDR2 as YNFKEQ. The length of the CDR3 is 14 residues. The CDR3 loop is CASSQGGGAYEQYF. CDR3 DNA: TGTGCCAGCAGCCAAGGCGGGGGCGCCTACGAGCAGTACTTC.

This clone is a singleton in its sample. V and J are TRBV15 and TRBJ1-6; possible D gene TRBD1, 6 bases. Trimming pared 2 bases from V and 4 bases from J, leaving 18 bases between. CDR3 length: 18 amino acids. The germline V gene has CDR1 LNHNV and CDR2 YYDKDF (reference sequence). CDR3 DNA sequence: TGTGCCACCAGCAGAACCACAGGGCATGGCGCTTATAATTCACCCCTCCACTTT. It specifies CATSRTTGHGAYNSPLHF.

This clone was found once. This chain joins TRBV19 and TRBJ1-3; D call uncertain. Germline V gene lookup returns CDR1 LNHDA and CDR2 SQIVND (reference sequence). V shed 8 bases and J shed 2 bases, with 22 bases lying between them. This CDR3 is 17 amino acids long. The CDR3 is CASFDPAEVTTGNTIYF. The CDR3 DNA is TGTGCCAGTTTCGATCCGGCGGAAGTCACAACTGGAAACACCATATATTTT.

The chain has TRBV19 and TRBJ2-2; D ambiguous. Trimming took off 6 bases at V and 1 base at J, with 15 bases between the two ends. CDR1 is LNHDA and CDR2 is SQIVND in the germline V gene (reference sequence). There are 16 residues in the CDR3. The CDR3 DNA is TGTGCCAGTAGGCCACCGCCTCCCGTGAACACCGGGGAGCTGTTTTTT. It yields the protein CASRPPPPVNTGELFF.

The gene calls are TRBV2 and TRBJ1-2; D perhaps matches TRBD1 (5 bases). The CDR3 covers 13 residues. V lost 6 bases to trimming and J lost 4 bases, with 12 bases between them. The V gene's germline CDR1 is SNHLY and CDR2 FYNNEI. The CDR3 loop reads CASSTGLAYGYTF. DNA of the CDR3: TGTGCCAGCAGCACGGGACTCGCCTATGGCTACACCTTC.

The chain employs TRBV6-5 and TRBJ1-2; D is possibly TRBD1 (5 bases). This CDR3 contains 13 residues. Germline CDR1 and CDR2: MNHEY and SVGAGI. Trimming stripped 5 bases from V and 1 base from J, with 8 bases between. The CDR3 is CASSVTDNYGYTF. The CDR3 DNA is TGTGCCAGCAGTGTGACAGATAACTATGGCTACACCTTC.

This chain uses TRBV7-9 with TRBJ2-1; D is possibly TRBD1 (5 bases). Germline V gene data show CDR1 as SEHNR and CDR2 as FQNEAQ (reference sequence). This CDR3 contains 18 residues. V shed 2 bases and J shed 7 bases, with 24 bases lying between them. This CDR3 reads CASSLSLNRLVGGNEQFF. CDR3 DNA: TGTGCCAGCAGCTTATCGTTGAACAGGTTGGTGGGTGGGAATGAGCAGTTCTTC.

About this clone: Other nucleotide sequences in the sample specify the same CDR3. V gene TRBV27 combines with J gene TRBJ2-7; 9 bases are shared with TRBD2. Trimming removed 5 bases from V and 2 bases from J; junction bases left unmatched: 16. From germline, CDR1 is MNHEY and CDR2 SMNVEV (reference sequence). The CDR3 contains 18 residues. The CDR3 loop reads CASSPRYPISGGTYEQYF. The CDR3 bases are TGTGCCAGCAGTCCACGATACCCTATTAGCGGGGGAACCTACGAGCAGTACTTC.

Only a few counts were recorded for this clone. The chain links TRBV25-1 to TRBJ1-1, with D tentatively TRBD1 (5 bases). The CDR3 covers 13 residues. With 4 bases removed from V and 5 bases from J, the gap between germline ends came to 11 bases. Germline V gives CDR1 MGHDK, CDR2 SYGVNS. The CDR3 DNA follows: TGTGCCAGCAGTGTGACCGGGGGGACTGAAGCTTTCTTT. Translation: CASSVTGGTEAFF. Together with reference TRBV25-1 and TRBJ1-1, the CDR3 gives the full variable domain: EADIYQTPRYLVIGTGKKITLECSQTMGHDKMYWYQQDPGMELHLIHYSYGVNSTEKGDLSSESTVSRIRTEHFPLTLESARPSHTSQYLCASSVTGGTEAFFGQGTRLTVV.

J is TRBJ2-3 and V is TRBV5-6; no clear D. The CDR3 contains 13 residues. The ends were cut back, 5 bases at V and 0 bases at J, with 7 bases in the middle. Germline CDR1 and CDR2: SGHDT and YYEEEE. The CDR3 coding sequence is TGTGCCAGCAGTTTTGGGAGCACAGATACGCAGTATTTT. Its translation is CASSFGSTDTQYF.

A single count supports this clone. The chain carries TRBV30 and TRBJ1-2; D is perhaps TRBD1 (5 bases). The CDR3 has 13 amino acids. Trimming shortened V by 3 bases and J by 4 bases, and 12 bases separated the two germline ends. Germline V gene sequence: CDR1 GTSNPN, CDR2 SVGIG (reference sequence). CDR3 nucleotide sequence: TGTGCCTGGAGATACAGGTCCTCCTATGGCTACACCTTC. This codes for CAWRYRSSYGYTF.

V gene TRBV6-5 combines with J gene TRBJ1-2, with D unclear. With 5 bases removed from V and 4 bases from J, the gap between germline ends came to 11 bases. The germline gives CDR1 MNHEY, CDR2 SVGAGI. The CDR3 spans 13 residues. CDR3 region: CASSERGLYGYTF. The CDR3, as DNA: TGTGCCAGCAGTGAGCGGGGTCTCTATGGCTACACCTTC.

This chain links TRBV4-1 with TRBJ2-1; no reliable D call. Trimming stripped 0 bases from V and 2 bases from J, with 11 bases between. Germline CDR1 MGHRA, CDR2 YSYEKL. The CDR3 has 16 amino acids. The CDR3 is CASSQDGLDTYNEQFF. The CDR3 DNA is TGCGCCAGCAGCCAAGATGGCCTAGACACCTACAATGAGCAGTTCTTC.

The CDR3 region is CASILNTEAFF. In DNA form, the CDR3 reads TGTGCCAGTATATTGAACACTGAAGCTTTCTTT. The chain is built from TRBV19 and TRBJ1-1, with D unclear. CDR1 is LNHDA and CDR2 is SQIVND in the germline V gene (reference sequence). V was shortened by 7 bases and J by 0 bases, with 3 bases between the two germline ends. The CDR3 has 11 residues.

The chain has TRBV7-3 and TRBJ2-7, with a tentative D call TRBD1 (7 bases). V lost 3 bases and J 5 bases, leaving 14 bases between the germline ends. The CDR3 sequence is 14 residues long. Germline values: CDR1 SGHTA, CDR2 FQGTGA. The CDR3 sequence is CASSLQGGWDEQYF. As DNA, the CDR3 is TGTGCCAGCAGCTTGCAGGGGGGCTGGGACGAGCAGTACTTC.